The T cell receptor (beta chain) under discussion was sequenced for a study of T cell repertoires and HLA-DP antigens. Overall study context: In vitro CD4+ alloreactivity was against HeLa-presented HLA-DP. Sorted CD137+CD4+ samples averaged roughly 210 ng DNA; pre-culture CD4+ samples, 1,200 ng.

In its sample, this clone was seen once. The antigen remains unidentified. Amplification used primers for 54 TRBV and 13 TRBJ segments. Only in-frame clones appear in the TCRdb table, and some are missing; sequencing was by immunoSEQ multiplex PCR. The profile shows about 89,000 clones, 86% of them singletons. Material for sequencing was CD4+ T cells from PBMCs. This TCR derives from a man in his fifties or sixties in good health and CMV-seronegative.

The CDR3, as DNA: TGTGCCAGCAGCGGTTGGGCCTTCCTCTACGAGCAGTACTTC. This gives the protein CASSGWAFLYEQYF. The gene calls are TRBV12-1 and TRBJ2-7; TRBD1, as called in the table, went unchecked against the DNA. TRBV12-1 is recorded as a pseudogene. The CDR3 covers 14 residues.